This T cell receptor beta chain was captured in a study of lymphopenia after photon versus proton radiotherapy. The method was immunoSEQ multiplex PCR; TCRdb's version includes in-frame clones alone and lacks a portion of them. This sample has 150,000 to 200,000 clones, with about 85% found just once. CDR1 is SGHRS, CDR2 YFSETQ, per germline. Trimming pared 1 base from V and 0 bases from J, leaving 10 bases between. The CDR3 sequence is 15 residues long. This TCR was recovered from a man in his forties or fifties with gastric cancer. V is TRBV5-1 and J is TRBJ1-1; D is undetermined. The specimen comprised peripheral blood, sampled from a patient treated with photon-based radiotherapy. The CDR3 nucleotides are TGCGCCAGCAGCTTGAGGGTTAACTTGAACACTGAAGCTTTCTTT. As protein: CASSLRVNLNTEAFF.